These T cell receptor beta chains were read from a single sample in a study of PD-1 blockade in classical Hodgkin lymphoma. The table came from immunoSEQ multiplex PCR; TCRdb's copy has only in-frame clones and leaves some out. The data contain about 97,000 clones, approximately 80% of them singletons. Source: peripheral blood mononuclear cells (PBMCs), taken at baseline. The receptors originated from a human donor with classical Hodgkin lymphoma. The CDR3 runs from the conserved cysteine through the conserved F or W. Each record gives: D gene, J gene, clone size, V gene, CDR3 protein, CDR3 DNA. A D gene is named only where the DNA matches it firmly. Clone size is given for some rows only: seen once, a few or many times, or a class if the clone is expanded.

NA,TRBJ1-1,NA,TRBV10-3,CATATGANTEAFF,TGTGCCACGGCGACAGGAGCGAACACTGAAGCTTTCTTT
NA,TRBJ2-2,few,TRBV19,CASRDNPNTGELFF,TGTGCCAGTCGGGACAACCCGAACACCGGGGAGCTGTTTTTT
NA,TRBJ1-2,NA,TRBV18,CASSRRAGGYTF,TGTGCCAGCTCTCGTAGGGCCGGCGGCTACACCTTC
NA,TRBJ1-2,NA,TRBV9,CASSAIGGYGYTF,TGTGCCAGCAGCGCCATAGGTGGATATGGCTACACCTTC
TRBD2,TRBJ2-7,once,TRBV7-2,CASSKRPRGRADSRQYF,TGTGCCAGCAGTAAGAGGCCCCGCGGGAGGGCCGATAGCCGGCAGTACTTC
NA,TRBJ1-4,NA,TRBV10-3,CAISESPGGGEKLFF,TGTGCCATCAGTGAGTCACCCGGGGGCGGTGAAAAACTGTTTTTT
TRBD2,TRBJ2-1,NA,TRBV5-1,CASSLEEGLAVQNEQFF,TGCGCCAGCAGCCTCGAGGAGGGACTAGCGGTCCAAAATGAGCAGTTCTTC
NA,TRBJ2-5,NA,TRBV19,CASSMGETQYF,TGTGCCAGTAGTATGGGTGAGACCCAGTACTTC
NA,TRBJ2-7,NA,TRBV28,CASSLTSTLFEQYF,TGTGCCAGCAGTTTAACTAGCACTCTATTTGAGCAGTACTTC
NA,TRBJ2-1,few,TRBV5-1,CASTRRSDAYNEQFF,TGCGCCAGCACCAGAAGGAGTGACGCCTACAATGAGCAGTTCTTC
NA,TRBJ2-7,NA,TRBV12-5,CASGLVLSRRGYEQYF,TGTGCTAGTGGTTTGGTACTTTCCCGGAGGGGCTACGAGCAGTACTTC
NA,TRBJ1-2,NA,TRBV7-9,CASSLLAGYGYTF,TGTGCCAGCAGCTTACTGGCGGGTTATGGCTACACCTTC
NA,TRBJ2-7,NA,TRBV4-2,CASSPGLHSYEQYF,TGTGCCAGCAGCCCCGGACTTCATTCCTACGAGCAGTACTTC
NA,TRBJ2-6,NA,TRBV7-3,CASSPGPAGGSGANVLTF,TGTGCCAGCAGCCCCGGACCCGCGGGTGGGTCTGGGGCCAACGTCCTGACTTTC
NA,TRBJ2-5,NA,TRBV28,CASSLDWSGAQYF,TGTGCCAGCAGCCTGGACTGGAGTGGGGCCCAGTACTTC
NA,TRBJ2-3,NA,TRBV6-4,CASSDRPLSTDTQYF,TGTGCCAGCAGTGACCGGCCCCTTAGCACAGATACGCAGTATTTT
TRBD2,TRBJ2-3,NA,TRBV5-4,CASSGPRLAGADTQYF,TGTGCCAGCAGCGGCCCCCGACTAGCGGGAGCAGATACGCAGTATTTT
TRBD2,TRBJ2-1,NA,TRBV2,CATAERLAGLGSYNEQFF,TGTGCCACCGCCGAGAGACTAGCGGGGTTGGGCTCCTACAATGAGCAGTTCTTC
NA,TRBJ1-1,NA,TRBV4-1,CASSPLGAEGTEAFF,TGCGCCAGCAGCCCCCTCGGGGCGGAGGGCACTGAAGCTTTCTTT
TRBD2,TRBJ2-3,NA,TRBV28,CAIGSGGSQADTQYF,TGTGCCATAGGATCGGGCGGGAGTCAGGCAGATACGCAGTATTTT
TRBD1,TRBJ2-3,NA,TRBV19,CASSSPPGQGPSTDTQYF,TGTGCCAGTAGCTCACCGCCGGGACAGGGACCCAGCACAGATACGCAGTATTTT
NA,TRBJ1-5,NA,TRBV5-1,CASSLTGINQPQHF,TGCGCCAGCAGCCTGACAGGAATCAATCAGCCCCAGCATTTT
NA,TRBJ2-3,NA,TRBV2,CASSDPGGAGGGTQYF,TGTGCCAGCAGTGACCCAGGGGGGGCCGGTGGCGGTACGCAGTATTTT
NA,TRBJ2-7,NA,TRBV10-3,CAISDSRTDTYEQYF,TGTGCCATCAGTGACAGTCGGACCGATACCTACGAGCAGTACTTC
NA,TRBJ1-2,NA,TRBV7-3,CASSLSGGGYGYTF,TGTGCCAGCAGCTTAAGCGGGGGTGGTTATGGCTACACCTTC
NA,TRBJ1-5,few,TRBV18,CASSPPAGGEHSNQPQHF,TGTGCCAGCTCACCACCGGCGGGGGGGGAGCATAGCAATCAGCCCCAGCATTTT
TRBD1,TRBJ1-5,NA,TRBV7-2,CASSSPGGNQPQHF,TGTGCCAGCAGCTCTCCAGGGGGGAATCAGCCCCAGCATTTT
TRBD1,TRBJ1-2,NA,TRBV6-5,CASSYSGTGTNYGYTF,TGTGCCAGCAGTTACTCCGGGACAGGAACTAACTATGGCTACACCTTC
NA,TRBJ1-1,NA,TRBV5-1,CASSLPGGLKAFF,TGCGCCAGCAGCTTGCCCGGAGGGTTAAAAGCTTTCTTT
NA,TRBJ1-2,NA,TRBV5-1,CASSLSIGTRGYGYTF,TGCGCCAGCAGCCTGAGTATTGGGACACGGGGATATGGCTACACCTTC
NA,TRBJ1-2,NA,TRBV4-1,CASSHQRPAGSYGYTF,TGCGCCAGCAGCCACCAACGACCAGCAGGAAGCTATGGCTACACCTTC
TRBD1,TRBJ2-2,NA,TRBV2,CASSLGQGYGELFF,TGTGCCAGCAGTCTGGGACAGGGTTACGGGGAGCTGTTTTTT